This TCR beta chain originates from a study of blood T cell repertoires in COVID-19. For the study at large: Material from acute and convalescent COVID-19 was sourced from the United States, Italy and Spain. PBMCs, B-cell-depleted T cells, or T cells provided the cDNA or gDNA that made up the material.

Germline assignment: CDR1 LNHNV and CDR2 YYDKDF (reference sequence). The CDR3 loop spans 13 amino acids. V shed 0 bases and J shed 4 bases, with 3 bases lying between them. The authors' processing: By means of reference gene primer amplification, nucleated cell counts were estimated. Produced via immunoSEQ multiplex PCR; TCRdb's table is partial and in-frame only. That table is the source of V, J and clone size, and D and trimming were worked out from the DNA. The sample includes some 170,000 clones, approximately 88% seen only once; the top ten take about 1.4%. Sequenced material: peripheral blood. The chain links TRBV15 to TRBJ2-2, with D unclear. The sequence was obtained from a woman aged 45-65 years with acute or convalescent COVID-19. Here the CDR3 DNA reads TGTGCCACCAGCAGAGACTCCACCGGGGAGCTGTTTTTT. It yields the protein CATSRDSTGELFF. Variable domain in full (rest from reference TRBV15 and TRBJ2-2): DAMVIQNPRYQVTQFGKPVTLSCSQTLNHNVMYWYQQKSSQAPKLLFHYYDKDFNNEADTPDNFQSRRPNTSFCFLDIRSPGLGDTAMYLCATSRDSTGELFFGEGSRLTVL.